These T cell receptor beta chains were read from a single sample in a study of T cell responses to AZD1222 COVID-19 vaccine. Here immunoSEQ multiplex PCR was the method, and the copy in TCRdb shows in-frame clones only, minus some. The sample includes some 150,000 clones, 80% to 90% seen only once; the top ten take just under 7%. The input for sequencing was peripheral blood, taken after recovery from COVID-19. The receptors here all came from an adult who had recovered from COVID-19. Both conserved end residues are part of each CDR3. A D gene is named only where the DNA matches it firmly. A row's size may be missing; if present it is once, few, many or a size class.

CDR3nt: TGCGCCAGCAGCCAAGAGGACTACCAAGTGGTGGCTTTCTTT; CDR3aa: CASSQEDYQVVAFF; v_gene: TRBV4-1; d_gene: NA; abundance: NA; j_gene: TRBJ1-1
CDR3nt: TGTGCCAGCAGCTTGGGCAGCCCATCGAATAATGAAAAACTGTTTTTT; CDR3aa: CASSLGSPSNNEKLFF; v_gene: TRBV5-5; d_gene: NA; abundance: NA; j_gene: TRBJ1-4
CDR3nt: TGTGCCAGTAGTATTGGAGGGTCTGGGGCCAACGTCCTGACTTTC; CDR3aa: CASSIGGSGANVLTF; v_gene: TRBV19; d_gene: NA; abundance: NA; j_gene: TRBJ2-6
CDR3nt: TGTGCCAGTAGTATGGACAGAGACAATGAGCAGTTCTTC; CDR3aa: CASSMDRDNEQFF; v_gene: TRBV19; d_gene: NA; abundance: NA; j_gene: TRBJ2-1
CDR3nt: TGCGCCAGCAGCCAGACAGGATCTTATGGCTACACCTTC; CDR3aa: CASSQTGSYGYTF; v_gene: TRBV4-3; d_gene: NA; abundance: NA; j_gene: TRBJ1-2
CDR3nt: TGTGCCACCAGCAGAGGAAAGGGTTGGGGCAATCAGCCCCAGCATTTT; CDR3aa: CATSRGKGWGNQPQHF; v_gene: TRBV15; d_gene: NA; abundance: NA; j_gene: TRBJ1-5
CDR3nt: TGCAGCGTTGGCAGGGGGAGGGCAGATACGCAGTATTTT; CDR3aa: CSVGRGRADTQYF; v_gene: TRBV29-1; d_gene: NA; abundance: NA; j_gene: TRBJ2-3
CDR3nt: TGTGCCACTCGGACAGGGCAAAGTAGCAATCAGCCCCAGCATTTT; CDR3aa: CATRTGQSSNQPQHF; v_gene: TRBV10-3; d_gene: TRBD1; abundance: NA; j_gene: TRBJ1-5
CDR3nt: TGTGCTAGTGGTAGCGACCGGGACAACACAGATACGCAGTATTTT; CDR3aa: CASGSDRDNTDTQYF; v_gene: TRBV12-5; d_gene: NA; abundance: NA; j_gene: TRBJ2-3
CDR3nt: TGCGCCAGCAGCCAAGATACGCCGGGTTCTGGTCAGCCCCAGCATTTT; CDR3aa: CASSQDTPGSGQPQHF; v_gene: TRBV4-3; d_gene: NA; abundance: NA; j_gene: TRBJ1-5
CDR3nt: TGTGCCAGCAGCTTAGCAGGACAGCTGAACTATGGCTACACCTTC; CDR3aa: CASSLAGQLNYGYTF; v_gene: TRBV11-1; d_gene: NA; abundance: NA; j_gene: TRBJ1-2
CDR3nt: TGTGCCAGCAGCTTGATGGGTAACACCGGGGAGCTGTTTTTT; CDR3aa: CASSLMGNTGELFF; v_gene: TRBV4-2; d_gene: NA; abundance: NA; j_gene: TRBJ2-2
CDR3nt: TGTGCCATCAGTGAGTATACTGGGACAGATACGCAGTATTTT; CDR3aa: CAISEYTGTDTQYF; v_gene: TRBV10-3; d_gene: NA; abundance: NA; j_gene: TRBJ2-3
CDR3nt: TGTGCCAGCAGCTCCCGACTAGCGGGAGAAGAGACCCAGTACTTC; CDR3aa: CASSSRLAGEETQYF; v_gene: TRBV5-4; d_gene: TRBD2; abundance: NA; j_gene: TRBJ2-5
CDR3nt: TGTGCCAGCAGTTACGGGAATAACTATGGCTACACCTTC; CDR3aa: CASSYGNNYGYTF; v_gene: TRBV6-5; d_gene: NA; abundance: NA; j_gene: TRBJ1-2
CDR3nt: TGTGCCAGCAGCTTGTCTCTGCACACTGAAGCTTTCTTT; CDR3aa: CASSLSLHTEAFF; v_gene: TRBV11-1; d_gene: NA; abundance: few; j_gene: TRBJ1-1
CDR3nt: TGTGCCAGCAGCCAAGACCCAGGGGCGCTGAATGAAAAACTGTTTTTT; CDR3aa: CASSQDPGALNEKLFF; v_gene: TRBV3-1/TRBV3-2; d_gene: NA; abundance: few; j_gene: TRBJ1-4
CDR3nt: TGTGCCAGCAGTCAACAGGGGGGAGCTAACTATGGCTACACCTTC; CDR3aa: CASSQQGGANYGYTF; v_gene: TRBV6-5; d_gene: TRBD1; abundance: few; j_gene: TRBJ1-2
CDR3nt: TGTGCCAGCAGCAAAGAGATTGGTACTGAAGCTTTCTTT; CDR3aa: CASSKEIGTEAFF; v_gene: TRBV21-1; d_gene: NA; abundance: NA; j_gene: TRBJ1-1
CDR3nt: TGTGCCAGCAGTACTGGGACAGTAGAACAGCCCCAGCATTTT; CDR3aa: CASSTGTVEQPQHF; v_gene: TRBV28; d_gene: TRBD1; abundance: NA; j_gene: TRBJ1-5
CDR3nt: TGTGCCAGCAGTCTCTCATACGATTTGGACACTGAAGCTTTCTTT; CDR3aa: CASSLSYDLDTEAFF; v_gene: TRBV28; d_gene: NA; abundance: NA; j_gene: TRBJ1-1
CDR3nt: TGTGCCAGCAGCTCTACGCCAGGGTTGTTGGGAAACACCATATATTTT; CDR3aa: CASSSTPGLLGNTIYF; v_gene: TRBV7-8; d_gene: NA; abundance: NA; j_gene: TRBJ1-3
CDR3nt: TGTGCCAGCAGTGAGGTCAGGCTCGGTTCGTATGGCTACACCTTC; CDR3aa: CASSEVRLGSYGYTF; v_gene: TRBV2; d_gene: NA; abundance: NA; j_gene: TRBJ1-2
CDR3nt: TGTGCCAGCAGGACCCGGGTTCCGAGCACTGAAGCTTTCTTT; CDR3aa: CASRTRVPSTEAFF; v_gene: TRBV27; d_gene: NA; abundance: once; j_gene: TRBJ1-1
CDR3nt: TGTGCCAGCAGTTTATCTTCTCCGGGACGGATTAATGAAAAACTGTTTTTT; CDR3aa: CASSLSSPGRINEKLFF; v_gene: TRBV28; d_gene: NA; abundance: NA; j_gene: TRBJ1-4
CDR3nt: TGTGCCAGCAGTGAAAAAGGCCTCGATAAACAGTACTTC; CDR3aa: CASSEKGLDKQYF; v_gene: TRBV6-1; d_gene: NA; abundance: NA; j_gene: TRBJ2-7
CDR3nt: TGTGCCAGCAGCTTAGGATCTGAGGGCTACTATGGCTACACCTTC; CDR3aa: CASSLGSEGYYGYTF; v_gene: TRBV7-2; d_gene: NA; abundance: NA; j_gene: TRBJ1-2
CDR3nt: TGTGCCAGCACCACAATTCCCCAGGGGCGGATACTTAGGGGTGGCTACACCTTC; CDR3aa: CASTTIPQGRILRGGYTF; v_gene: TRBV28; d_gene: NA; abundance: few; j_gene: TRBJ1-2
CDR3nt: TGCGCCAGCAGACCGGGACAGGGTACGGTCTATGGCTACACCTTC; CDR3aa: CASRPGQGTVYGYTF; v_gene: TRBV5-1; d_gene: TRBD1; abundance: NA; j_gene: TRBJ1-2
CDR3nt: TGTGCCAGCAGCTTAGGGGGAATACGTAACACTGAAGCTTTCTTT; CDR3aa: CASSLGGIRNTEAFF; v_gene: TRBV7-3; d_gene: NA; abundance: few; j_gene: TRBJ1-1
CDR3nt: TGTGCCAGCAGCCAAGTTCAGGGGCGGACAGATACGCAGTATTTT; CDR3aa: CASSQVQGRTDTQYF; v_gene: TRBV3-1/TRBV3-2; d_gene: NA; abundance: NA; j_gene: TRBJ2-3
CDR3nt: TGTGCCAGTAGTATATCTTGGGACAGCATGAACACTGAAGCTTTCTTT; CDR3aa: CASSISWDSMNTEAFF; v_gene: TRBV19; d_gene: TRBD1; abundance: NA; j_gene: TRBJ1-1
CDR3nt: TGTGCCAGCAGCCAAGCAGTCTATGGCTACACCTTC; CDR3aa: CASSQAVYGYTF; v_gene: TRBV7-2; d_gene: NA; abundance: once; j_gene: TRBJ1-2
CDR3nt: TGTGCCAGCAGTCGGCGAGACAACGAGCAGTACTTC; CDR3aa: CASSRRDNEQYF; v_gene: TRBV28; d_gene: NA; abundance: once; j_gene: TRBJ2-7
CDR3nt: TGTGCCATCATCCCGGACGGGACTTTGGGCTATGGCTACACCTTC; CDR3aa: CAIIPDGTLGYGYTF; v_gene: TRBV10-3; d_gene: NA; abundance: NA; j_gene: TRBJ1-2
CDR3nt: TGTGTCCATCGAGACGAGACCCAGTACTTC; CDR3aa: CVHRDETQYF; v_gene: TRBV2; d_gene: NA; abundance: NA; j_gene: TRBJ2-5
CDR3nt: TGTGCCAGCAGTTTCGCCGGGAGGGGAGATACGCAGTATTTT; CDR3aa: CASSFAGRGDTQYF; v_gene: TRBV28; d_gene: TRBD2; abundance: NA; j_gene: TRBJ2-3
CDR3nt: TGTGCCAGCAGGGGGGCAACTAATGAAAAACTGTTTTTT; CDR3aa: CASRGATNEKLFF; v_gene: TRBV28; d_gene: NA; abundance: NA; j_gene: TRBJ1-4
CDR3nt: TGTGCCAGCAGTTTCAGACAGGCGGCACGGGAAAAACTGTTTTTT; CDR3aa: CASSFRQAAREKLFF; v_gene: TRBV27; d_gene: NA; abundance: NA; j_gene: TRBJ1-4
CDR3nt: TGTGCCAGCAGTCCGGGACCGCGATACGAGCAGTACTTC; CDR3aa: CASSPGPRYEQYF; v_gene: TRBV27; d_gene: NA; abundance: NA; j_gene: TRBJ2-7
CDR3nt: TGTGCCAGCAGACCCGCGGCAGGAACCGGGGAGCTGTTTTTT; CDR3aa: CASRPAAGTGELFF; v_gene: TRBV27; d_gene: NA; abundance: NA; j_gene: TRBJ2-2
CDR3nt: TGTGCCAGCAGCAAAGCGCTAGGGTCCTACGAGCAGTACTTC; CDR3aa: CASSKALGSYEQYF; v_gene: TRBV21-1; d_gene: NA; abundance: NA; j_gene: TRBJ2-7
CDR3nt: TGTGCCAGCAGCTTCCAGGGGGACGGAGATACGCAGTATTTT; CDR3aa: CASSFQGDGDTQYF; v_gene: TRBV11-3; d_gene: TRBD1; abundance: NA; j_gene: TRBJ2-3
CDR3nt: TGTGCCAGTAGTAGCCAGGGGGGAACCGGGGAGCTGTTTTTT; CDR3aa: CASSSQGGTGELFF; v_gene: TRBV19; d_gene: NA; abundance: NA; j_gene: TRBJ2-2
CDR3nt: TGCGCCAGCAGCTTGGTAGCGGGAGACGACGAGCAGTACTTC; CDR3aa: CASSLVAGDDEQYF; v_gene: TRBV5-1; d_gene: TRBD2; abundance: NA; j_gene: TRBJ2-7
CDR3nt: TGCGCCAGCAGCTTGGCCTCGGACAGGGTAGTGAGGACTGAAGCTTTCTTT; CDR3aa: CASSLASDRVVRTEAFF; v_gene: TRBV5-1; d_gene: TRBD1; abundance: NA; j_gene: TRBJ1-1
CDR3nt: TGTGCCAGCAGCTTAGTGCGGGGAGGCTACAATGAGCAGTTCTTC; CDR3aa: CASSLVRGGYNEQFF; v_gene: TRBV7-2; d_gene: NA; abundance: NA; j_gene: TRBJ2-1
CDR3nt: TGTGCCAGTACTGTTGACAGGGAGGGAGAAGCTTTCTTT; CDR3aa: CASTVDREGEAFF; v_gene: TRBV19; d_gene: TRBD1; abundance: NA; j_gene: TRBJ1-1
CDR3nt: TGTGCCAGCAGTGCGGTTACCGAAAAACTGTTTTTT; CDR3aa: CASSAVTEKLFF; v_gene: TRBV2; d_gene: NA; abundance: NA; j_gene: TRBJ1-4
CDR3nt: TGTGCCAGCAGTTGGACTGTCGCTGGGGCCAACGTCCTGACTTTC; CDR3aa: CASSWTVAGANVLTF; v_gene: TRBV6-5; d_gene: NA; abundance: once; j_gene: TRBJ2-6
CDR3nt: TGTGCCAGCAGCGGAAGCGGGGGGGTTACAGATACGCAGTATTTT; CDR3aa: CASSGSGGVTDTQYF; v_gene: TRBV9; d_gene: TRBD2; abundance: NA; j_gene: TRBJ2-3
CDR3nt: TGTGCCAGTAGTAAAATCTCCTCGGGGGGCTATAAGTATGGCTACACCTTC; CDR3aa: CASSKISSGGYKYGYTF; v_gene: TRBV19; d_gene: NA; abundance: NA; j_gene: TRBJ1-2
CDR3nt: TGTGCCAGCAGCGGCGGGCCCCAAGAGACCCAGTACTTC; CDR3aa: CASSGGPQETQYF; v_gene: TRBV5-4; d_gene: NA; abundance: NA; j_gene: TRBJ2-5
CDR3nt: TGTGCTAGTGCCCACCTATCCACAAATTCACCCCTCCACTTT; CDR3aa: CASAHLSTNSPLHF; v_gene: TRBV12-5; d_gene: NA; abundance: NA; j_gene: TRBJ1-6
CDR3nt: TGTGCCAGCAGCTTATTCTTCGACGAGCAGTACTTC; CDR3aa: CASSLFFDEQYF; v_gene: TRBV7-9; d_gene: NA; abundance: NA; j_gene: TRBJ2-7
CDR3nt: TGTGCCAGCAGCCGGGACCTTGCGCAGTACTTC; CDR3aa: CASSRDLAQYF; v_gene: TRBV13; d_gene: NA; abundance: NA; j_gene: TRBJ2-7
CDR3nt: TGTGCCAGCGGGGGGACAGGGGTGGAAAAACTGTTTTTT; CDR3aa: CASGGTGVEKLFF; v_gene: TRBV25-1; d_gene: TRBD1; abundance: once; j_gene: TRBJ1-4
CDR3nt: TGTGCCAGCAGTCGGTCCGGGACCGGAAACACTGAAGCTTTCTTT; CDR3aa: CASSRSGTGNTEAFF; v_gene: TRBV6-5; d_gene: NA; abundance: few; j_gene: TRBJ1-1
CDR3nt: TGTGCCAGCAGCCCATCAAGTGGGGGCGCTGTGTATGGCTACACCTTC; CDR3aa: CASSPSSGGAVYGYTF; v_gene: TRBV27; d_gene: NA; abundance: NA; j_gene: TRBJ1-2
CDR3nt: TGTGCCAGCAGTTGGGGACAGGGAATCTACGGGGAGCTGTTTTTT; CDR3aa: CASSWGQGIYGELFF; v_gene: TRBV6-2/TRBV6-3; d_gene: TRBD1; abundance: NA; j_gene: TRBJ2-2